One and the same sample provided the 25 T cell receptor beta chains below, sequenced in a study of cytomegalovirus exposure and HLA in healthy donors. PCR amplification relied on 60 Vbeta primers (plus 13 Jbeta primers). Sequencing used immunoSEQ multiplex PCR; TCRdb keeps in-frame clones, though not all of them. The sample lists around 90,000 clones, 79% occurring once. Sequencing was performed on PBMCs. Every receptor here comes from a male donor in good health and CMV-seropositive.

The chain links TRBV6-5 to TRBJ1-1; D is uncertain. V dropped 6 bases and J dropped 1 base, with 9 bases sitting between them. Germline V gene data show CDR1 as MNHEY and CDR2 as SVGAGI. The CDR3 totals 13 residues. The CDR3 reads CASRIQRNTEAFF. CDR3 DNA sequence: TGTGCCAGCAGGATTCAGCGGAACACTGAAGCTTTCTTT.

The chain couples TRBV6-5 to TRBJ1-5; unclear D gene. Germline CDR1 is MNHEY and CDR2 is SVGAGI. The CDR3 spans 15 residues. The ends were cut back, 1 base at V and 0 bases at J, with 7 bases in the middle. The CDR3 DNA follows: TGTGCCAGCAGTTACTATTTCGGTAGCAATCAGCCCCAGCATTTT. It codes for CASSYYFGSNQPQHF.

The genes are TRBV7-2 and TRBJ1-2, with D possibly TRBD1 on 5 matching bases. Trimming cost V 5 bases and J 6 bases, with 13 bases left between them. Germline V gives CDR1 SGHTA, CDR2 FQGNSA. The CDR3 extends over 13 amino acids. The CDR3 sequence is CASSPGGGDGYTF. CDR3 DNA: TGTGCCAGCAGCCCCGGCGGGGGGGATGGCTACACCTTC.

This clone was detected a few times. Written as DNA, the CDR3 is TGCAGCGTTGGAGTGGGTCAGGGTGAACGCAATCAGCCCCAGCATTTT. It is translated as CSVGVGQGERNQPQHF. The V gene is TRBV29-1, the J gene TRBJ1-5, with D perhaps matching TRBD1 (5 bases). The germline V gene has CDR1 SQVTM and CDR2 ANQGSEA. Trimming removed 4 bases from V and 2 bases from J, with 18 bases in between. CDR3 length equals 16 residues. Variable domain in full (rest from reference TRBV29-1 and TRBJ1-5): SAVISQKPSRDICQRGTSLTIQCQVDSQVTMMFWYRQQPGQSLTLIATANQGSEATYESGFVIDKFPISRPNLTFSTLTVSNMSPEDSSIYLCSVGVGQGERNQPQHFGDGTRLSIL.

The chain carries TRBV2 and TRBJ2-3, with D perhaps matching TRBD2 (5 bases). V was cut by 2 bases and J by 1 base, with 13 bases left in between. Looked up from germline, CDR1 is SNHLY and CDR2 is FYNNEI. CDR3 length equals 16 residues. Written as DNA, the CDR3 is TGTGCCAGCAGTGAAAGGGCGGGCGGCGGCACAGATACGCAGTATTTT. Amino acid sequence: CASSERAGGGTDTQYF.

In DNA form, the CDR3 reads TGTGCCAGCAGTTTCGACAGGGCGAGGAAATCCTATAATTCACCCCTCCACTTT. Translated: CASSFDRARKSYNSPLHF. The chain carries TRBV27 and TRBJ1-6; 7 nucleotides line up with TRBD1. The CDR3 has 18 residues. Unmatched junction bases numbered 9, after V lost 3 bases and J lost 1 base. Germline lookup yields CDR1 MNHEY and CDR2 SMNVEV (reference sequence).

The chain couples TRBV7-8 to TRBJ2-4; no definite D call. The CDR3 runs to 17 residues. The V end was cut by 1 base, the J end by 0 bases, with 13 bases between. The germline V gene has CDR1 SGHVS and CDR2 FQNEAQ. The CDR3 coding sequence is TGTGCCAGCAGCTTAGGGAGTGATCTTCTAGCCAAAAACATTCAGTACTTC. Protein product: CASSLGSDLLAKNIQYF.

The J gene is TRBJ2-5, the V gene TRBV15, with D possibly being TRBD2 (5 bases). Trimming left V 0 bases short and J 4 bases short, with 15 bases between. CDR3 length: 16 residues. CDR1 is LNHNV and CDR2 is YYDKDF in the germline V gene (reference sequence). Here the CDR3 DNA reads TGTGCCACCAGCAGAGATAGGGTGAGGGCTGGAGAGACCCAGTACTTC. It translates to CATSRDRVRAGETQYF. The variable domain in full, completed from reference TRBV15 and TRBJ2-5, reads DAMVIQNPRYQVTQFGKPVTLSCSQTLNHNVMYWYQQKSSQAPKLLFHYYDKDFNNEADTPDNFQSRRPNTSFCFLDIRSPGLGDTAMYLCATSRDRVRAGETQYFGPGTRLLVL.

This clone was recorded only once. Here the CDR3 DNA reads TGTGCCAGCAGCTTGGGCCCCGACAGGCCGAGCGAGGAGCAGTACTTC. It encodes CASSLGPDRPSEEQYF. The chain joins TRBV7-9 to TRBJ2-7; TRBD1 is a possible D gene (6 bases). Germline V gene lookup returns CDR1 SEHNR and CDR2 FQNEAQ (reference sequence). V dropped 3 bases and J dropped 7 bases, with 22 bases sitting between them. The CDR3 spans 16 residues.

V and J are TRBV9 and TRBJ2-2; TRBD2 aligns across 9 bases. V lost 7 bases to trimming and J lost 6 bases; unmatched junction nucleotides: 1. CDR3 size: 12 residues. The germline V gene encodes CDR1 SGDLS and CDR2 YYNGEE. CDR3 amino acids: CASSSGAGELFF. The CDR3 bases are TGTGCCAGCTCTAGCGGGGCCGGGGAGCTGTTTTTT.

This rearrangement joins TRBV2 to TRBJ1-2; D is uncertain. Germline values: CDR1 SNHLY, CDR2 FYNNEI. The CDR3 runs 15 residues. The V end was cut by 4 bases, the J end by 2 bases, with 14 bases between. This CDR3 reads CASSGGLSMNYGYTF. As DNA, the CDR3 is TGTGCCAGCAGTGGTGGCCTCTCCATGAACTATGGCTACACCTTC.

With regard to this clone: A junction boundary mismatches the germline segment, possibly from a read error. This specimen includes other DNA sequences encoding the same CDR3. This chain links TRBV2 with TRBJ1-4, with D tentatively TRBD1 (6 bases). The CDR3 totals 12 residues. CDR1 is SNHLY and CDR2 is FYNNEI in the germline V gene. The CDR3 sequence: CASTRGHEKLFF. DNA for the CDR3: TGTGCCAGCACCAGGGGTCATGAAAAGCTGTTTTTT.

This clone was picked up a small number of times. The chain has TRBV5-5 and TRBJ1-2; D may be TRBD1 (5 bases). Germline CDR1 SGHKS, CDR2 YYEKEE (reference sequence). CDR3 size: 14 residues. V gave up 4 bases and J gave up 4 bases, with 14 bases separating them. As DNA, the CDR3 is TGTGCCAGCAGCCCACTTACGGGGGGCTATGGCTACACCTTC. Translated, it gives CASSPLTGGYGYTF.

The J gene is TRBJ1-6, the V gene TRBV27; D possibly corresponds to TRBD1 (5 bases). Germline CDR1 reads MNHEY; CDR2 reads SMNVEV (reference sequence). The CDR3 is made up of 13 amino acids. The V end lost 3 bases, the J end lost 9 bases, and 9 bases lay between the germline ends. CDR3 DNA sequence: TGTGCCAGCAGTTTTGGGGGGACTTCACCCCTCCACTTT. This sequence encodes CASSFGGTSPLHF.

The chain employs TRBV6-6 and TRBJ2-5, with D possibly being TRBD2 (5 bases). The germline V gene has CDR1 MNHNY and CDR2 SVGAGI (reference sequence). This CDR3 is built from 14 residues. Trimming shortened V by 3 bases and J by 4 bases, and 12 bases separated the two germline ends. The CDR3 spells CASSYGIRGETQYF. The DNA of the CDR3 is TGTGCCAGCAGTTATGGGATTCGGGGAGAGACCCAGTACTTC.

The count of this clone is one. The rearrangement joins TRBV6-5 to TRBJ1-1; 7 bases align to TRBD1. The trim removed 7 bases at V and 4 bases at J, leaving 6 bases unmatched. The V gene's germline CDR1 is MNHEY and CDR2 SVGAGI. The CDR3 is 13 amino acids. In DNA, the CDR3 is TGTGCCAGCAAAACCCCAGGGGGCACTGAAGCTTTCTTT. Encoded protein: CASKTPGGTEAFF.

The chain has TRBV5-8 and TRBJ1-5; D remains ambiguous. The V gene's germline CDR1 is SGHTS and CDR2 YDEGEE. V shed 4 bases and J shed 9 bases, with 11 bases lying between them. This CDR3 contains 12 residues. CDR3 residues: CASSTRPGPQHF. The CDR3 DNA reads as TGTGCCAGCAGCACCCGGCCGGGGCCCCAGCATTTT.

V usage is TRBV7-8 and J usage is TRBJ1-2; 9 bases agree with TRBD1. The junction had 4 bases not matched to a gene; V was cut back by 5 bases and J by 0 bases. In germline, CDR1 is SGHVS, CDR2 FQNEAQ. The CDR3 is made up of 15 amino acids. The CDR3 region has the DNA TGTGCCAGCAGCCAACAGGGGGCTGCTAACTATGGCTACACCTTC. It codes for CASSQQGAANYGYTF. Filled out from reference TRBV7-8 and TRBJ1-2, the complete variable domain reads GAGVSQSPRYKVAKRGQDVALRCDPISGHVSLFWYQQALGQGPEFLTYFQNEAQLDKSGLPSDRFFAERPEGSVSTLKIQRTQQEDSAVYLCASSQQGAANYGYTFGSGTRLTVV.

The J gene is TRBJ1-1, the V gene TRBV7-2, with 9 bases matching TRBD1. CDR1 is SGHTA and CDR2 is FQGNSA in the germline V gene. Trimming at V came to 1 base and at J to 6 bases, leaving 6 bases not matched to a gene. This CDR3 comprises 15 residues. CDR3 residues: CASSLEDDRGSEAFF. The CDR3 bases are TGTGCCAGCAGCTTAGAAGATGACAGGGGGTCTGAAGCTTTCTTT.

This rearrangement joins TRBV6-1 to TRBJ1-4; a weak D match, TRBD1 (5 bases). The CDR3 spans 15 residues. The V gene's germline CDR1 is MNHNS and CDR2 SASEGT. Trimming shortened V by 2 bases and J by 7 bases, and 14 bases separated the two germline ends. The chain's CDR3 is CASSEYRRATEKLFF. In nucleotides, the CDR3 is TGTGCCAGCAGTGAATACCGCAGGGCCACTGAAAAACTGTTTTTT.

The CDR3 here is CASSLEFTLSHSPLHF. The CDR3 bases are TGTGCCAGCAGTTTAGAATTTACCTTGTCACACTCACCCCTCCACTTT. This chain uses TRBV27 with TRBJ1-6, with unresolved D. Germline-derived CDR1 and CDR2 are MNHEY and SMNVEV (reference sequence). The V end was cut by 2 bases, the J end by 10 bases, with 18 bases between. This CDR3 has 16 residues.

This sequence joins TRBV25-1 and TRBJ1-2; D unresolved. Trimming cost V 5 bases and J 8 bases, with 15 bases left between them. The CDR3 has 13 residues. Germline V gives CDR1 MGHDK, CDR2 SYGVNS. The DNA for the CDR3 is TGTGCCAGCAGTTTGTACAGCTTTCGCGGCTACACCTTC. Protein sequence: CASSLYSFRGYTF.

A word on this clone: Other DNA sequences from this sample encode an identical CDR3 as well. In DNA form, the CDR3 reads TGCGCCAGCAGCTCAGGACAGGGGGCCTACGAGCAGTACTTC. Translating gives CASSSGQGAYEQYF. The chain carries TRBV5-1 and TRBJ2-7; 10 positions match TRBD1. V shed 3 bases and J 2 bases; nucleotides not matched to a gene: 2. The CDR3 loop spans 14 amino acids. Looked up from germline, CDR1 is SGHRS and CDR2 is YFSETQ.

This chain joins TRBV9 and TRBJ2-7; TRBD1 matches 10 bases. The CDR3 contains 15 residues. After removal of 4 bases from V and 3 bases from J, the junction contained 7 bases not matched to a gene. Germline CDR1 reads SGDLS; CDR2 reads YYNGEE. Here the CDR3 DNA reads TGTGCCAGCAGCCCGCGGACAGGGGGTTTCTACGAGCAGTACTTC. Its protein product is CASSPRTGGFYEQYF. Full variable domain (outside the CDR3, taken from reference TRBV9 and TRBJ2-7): DSGVTQTPKHLITATGQRVTLRCSPRSGDLSVYWYQQSLDQGLQFLIQYYNGEERAKGNILERFSAQQFPDLHSELNLSSLELGDSALYFCASSPRTGGFYEQYFGPGTRLTVT.

CDR3 in DNA: TGTGCCTGGAGTGTATTCGGGGTGTATGGCTACACCTTC. It is translated as CAWSVFGVYGYTF. J is TRBJ1-2 and V is TRBV30; the D is unclear. From germline, CDR1 is GTSNPN and CDR2 SVGIG (reference sequence). Trimming pared 0 bases from V and 5 bases from J, leaving 10 bases between. CDR3 length: 13 amino acids.